Included here is one T cell receptor (beta chain) sequence, with context. Its antigen is still unknown. The germline CDR1 and CDR2 sequences are SEHNR and FQNEAQ (reference sequence). The CDR3 is 16 residues long. V was clipped by 7 bases and J by 4 bases, with 20 bases between them. This sample was included in a study of regulatory T cells in long-lasting Graves disease. Study-wide background: The study counted Graves' disease as persistent given over 5 years of antithyroid drugs and positive TSH receptor antibodies. General study points: The study found TRBV28, TRBJ1-2 and TRBJ2-5 favored in persistent disease.

The authors built TCR beta libraries using iRepertoire HTBI primers and Arm-PCR of CDR3 regions. In TCRdb, the multiplex PCR reads were re-called with MiXCR into one record per CDR3 protein. The profile shows 650,000 to 850,000 distinct CDR3 sequences, 25% to 35% of them singletons. Noted time point: persistent/refractory GD, antithyroid drugs over 5 years with positive TRAb. From RNA extracted from PBMCs, the TCR library was made. EDTA tubes received about 10 milliliters of collected peripheral blood. The TCR comes from a female donor with Graves disease. Specimen: peripheral blood mononuclear cells (PBMCs), collected when the disease was refractory, from a patient treated with antithyroid drugs. The V and J genes are TRBV7-9 and TRBJ2-1; D possibly corresponds to TRBD1 (6 bases). The CDR3 bases are TGTGCCAGCACCTCCTCGACAGGCACGCGGTACAATGAGCAGTTCTTC. Protein product: CASTSSTGTRYNEQFF.